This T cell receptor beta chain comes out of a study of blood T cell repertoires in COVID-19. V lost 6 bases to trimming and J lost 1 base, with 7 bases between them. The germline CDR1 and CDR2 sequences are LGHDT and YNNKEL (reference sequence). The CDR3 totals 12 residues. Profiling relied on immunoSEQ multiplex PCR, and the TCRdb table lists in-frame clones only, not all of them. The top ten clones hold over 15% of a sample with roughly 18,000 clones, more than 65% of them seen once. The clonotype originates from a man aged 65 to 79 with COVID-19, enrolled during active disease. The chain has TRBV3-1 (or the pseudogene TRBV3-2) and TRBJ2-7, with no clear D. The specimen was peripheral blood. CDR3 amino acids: CASSLLSYEQYF. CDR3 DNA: TGTGCCAGCAGTCTTCTATCCTACGAGCAGTACTTC.